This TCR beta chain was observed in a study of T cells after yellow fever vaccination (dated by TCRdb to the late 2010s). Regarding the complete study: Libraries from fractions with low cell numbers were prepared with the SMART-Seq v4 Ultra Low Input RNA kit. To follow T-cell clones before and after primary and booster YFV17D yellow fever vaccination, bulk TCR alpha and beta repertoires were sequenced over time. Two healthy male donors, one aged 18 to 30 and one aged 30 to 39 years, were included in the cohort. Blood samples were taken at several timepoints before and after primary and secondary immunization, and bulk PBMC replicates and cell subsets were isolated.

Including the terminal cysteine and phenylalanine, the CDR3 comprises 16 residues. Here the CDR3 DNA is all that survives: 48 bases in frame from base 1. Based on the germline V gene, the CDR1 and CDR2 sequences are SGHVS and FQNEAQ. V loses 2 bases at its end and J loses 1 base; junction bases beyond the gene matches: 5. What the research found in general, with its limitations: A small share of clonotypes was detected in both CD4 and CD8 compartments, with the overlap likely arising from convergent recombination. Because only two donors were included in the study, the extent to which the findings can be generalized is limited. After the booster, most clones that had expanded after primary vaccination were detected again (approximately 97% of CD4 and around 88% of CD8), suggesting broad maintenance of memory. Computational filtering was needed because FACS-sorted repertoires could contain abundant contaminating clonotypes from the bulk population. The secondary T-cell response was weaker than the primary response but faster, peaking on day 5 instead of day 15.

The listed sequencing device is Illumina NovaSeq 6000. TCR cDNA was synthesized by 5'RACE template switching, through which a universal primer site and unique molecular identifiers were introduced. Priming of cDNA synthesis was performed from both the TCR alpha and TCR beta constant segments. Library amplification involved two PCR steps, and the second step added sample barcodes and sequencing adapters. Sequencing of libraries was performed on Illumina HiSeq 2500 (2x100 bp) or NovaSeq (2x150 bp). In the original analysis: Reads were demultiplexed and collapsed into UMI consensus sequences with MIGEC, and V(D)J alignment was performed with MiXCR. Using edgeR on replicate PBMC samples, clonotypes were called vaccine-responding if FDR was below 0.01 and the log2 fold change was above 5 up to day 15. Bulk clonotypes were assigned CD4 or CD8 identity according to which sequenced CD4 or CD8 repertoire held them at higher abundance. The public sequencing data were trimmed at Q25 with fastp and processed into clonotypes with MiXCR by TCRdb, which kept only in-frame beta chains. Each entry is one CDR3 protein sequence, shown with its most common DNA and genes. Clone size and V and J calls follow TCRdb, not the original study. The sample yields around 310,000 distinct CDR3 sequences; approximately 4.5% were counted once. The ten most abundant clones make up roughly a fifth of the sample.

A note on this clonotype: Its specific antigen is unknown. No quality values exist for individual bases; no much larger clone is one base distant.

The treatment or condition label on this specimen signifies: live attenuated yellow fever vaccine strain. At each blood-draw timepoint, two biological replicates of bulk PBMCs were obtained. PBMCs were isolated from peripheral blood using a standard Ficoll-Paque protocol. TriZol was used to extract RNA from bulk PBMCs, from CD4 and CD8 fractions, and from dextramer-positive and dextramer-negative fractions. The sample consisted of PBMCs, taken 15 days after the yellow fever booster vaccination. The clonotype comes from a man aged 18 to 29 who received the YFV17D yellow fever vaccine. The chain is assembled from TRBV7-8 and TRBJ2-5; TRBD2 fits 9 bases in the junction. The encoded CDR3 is CASSLRPSGAQETQYF. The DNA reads TGTGCCAGCAGCTTAAGGCCTAGCGGGGCCCAAGAGACCCAGTACTTC. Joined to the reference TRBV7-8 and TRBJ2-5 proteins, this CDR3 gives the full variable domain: GAGVSQSPRYKVAKRGQDVALRCDPISGHVSLFWYQQALGQGPEFLTYFQNEAQLDKSGLPSDRFFAERPEGSVSTLKIQRTQQEDSAVYLCASSLRPSGAQETQYFGPGTRLLVL.